Below, one TCR beta chain is given with its context. This specimen belongs to a study of blood T cell repertoires in COVID-19. Study-wide background: COVID-19 samples, acute and convalescent, were from the United States, Italy and Spain. PBMCs, B-cell-depleted T cells, or T cells were the source of the cDNA or gDNA that made up the material.

The CDR3 totals 16 residues. V dropped 4 bases and J dropped 0 bases, with 12 bases sitting between them. Germline V gene sequence: CDR1 LGHNA, CDR2 YNFKEQ. Original processing methods: Scientists estimated how many nucleated cells there were by amplifying reference gene primers. Produced via immunoSEQ multiplex PCR; TCRdb's table is partial and in-frame only. That table supplies the V and J calls and clone size; D and trimming were determined from the DNA. The repertoire holds 150,000 or so clones, with roughly four fifths as singletons. The TCR was taken from a human donor with acute or convalescent COVID-19. The donor label of this sample is uncertain. The sample was peripheral blood. The chain couples TRBV4-2 to TRBJ2-2; possible D gene TRBD1, 5 bases. CDR3 DNA: TGTGCCAGCAGCCTGGCGTGGACAACGAACACCGGGGAGCTGTTTTTT. Amino acids: CASSLAWTTNTGELFF.